The rows below give T cell receptor beta chains drawn from one sample of a study of CD8 T cells in ankylosing spondylitis. TCRdb re-derived calls from the 5' RACE reads in MiXCR, one entry per CDR3 protein. The profile shows 390,000 or so distinct CDR3 sequences, under 25% of them singletons. Sequenced: blood, either unsorted or a sorted T cell fraction (not recorded which). The receptor set was obtained from a male donor with ankylosing spondylitis. Each CDR3 is given with its conserved first and last residue. D genes are given only for firm matches. The size entry is marked missing in some rows and otherwise reads once, few, many or a size class.

d_call: -
j_call: TRBJ1-5
clone_size: -
v_call: TRBV7-2
cdr3_aa: CASSLPGYSNQPQHF
cdr3_nt: TGTGCCAGCAGCTTACCAGGGTATAGCAATCAGCCCCAGCATTTT

d_call: -
j_call: TRBJ2-3
clone_size: -
v_call: TRBV7-2
cdr3_aa: CASSRSPGSTDTQYF
cdr3_nt: TGTGCCAGCAGCCGTAGCCCTGGGAGCACAGATACGCAGTATTTT

d_call: TRBD1
j_call: TRBJ1-4
clone_size: -
v_call: TRBV12-3/TRBV12-4
cdr3_aa: CASSLSYRGGEKLFF
cdr3_nt: TGTGCCAGCAGTTTATCATACAGGGGAGGTGAAAAACTGTTTTTT

d_call: -
j_call: TRBJ1-5
clone_size: -
v_call: TRBV6-2/TRBV6-3
cdr3_aa: CASSYSGGNQPQHF
cdr3_nt: TGTGCCAGCAGTTACTCAGGGGGCAATCAGCCCCAGCATTTT

d_call: TRBD1
j_call: TRBJ2-5
clone_size: many
v_call: TRBV12-3/TRBV12-4
cdr3_aa: CASRRQGRQETQYF
cdr3_nt: TGTGCCAGCAGGAGACAGGGCCGCCAAGAGACCCAGTACTTC

d_call: -
j_call: TRBJ2-7
clone_size: -
v_call: TRBV7-2
cdr3_aa: CASSFGLTYEQYF
cdr3_nt: TGTGCCAGCAGCTTCGGACTGACCTACGAGCAGTACTTC

d_call: TRBD1
j_call: TRBJ2-1
clone_size: few
v_call: TRBV18
cdr3_aa: CASSPPVDRGYEQFF
cdr3_nt: TGTGCCAGCTCACCACCGGTGGACAGGGGTTATGAGCAGTTCTTC

d_call: TRBD1
j_call: TRBJ2-7
clone_size: few
v_call: TRBV12-3/TRBV12-4
cdr3_aa: CASSLDRGQDYRYEQYF
cdr3_nt: TGTGCCAGCAGTTTGGACAGGGGGCAGGACTATCGCTACGAGCAGTACTTC

d_call: -
j_call: TRBJ2-1
clone_size: -
v_call: TRBV27
cdr3_aa: CASSSGYSSYHEQFF
cdr3_nt: TGTGCCAGCAGTTCGGGTTACAGCTCATATCATGAGCAGTTCTTC

d_call: TRBD1
j_call: TRBJ2-3
clone_size: -
v_call: TRBV20-1
cdr3_aa: CSAENRGSTDTQYF
cdr3_nt: TGCAGTGCAGAAAACAGGGGAAGCACAGATACGCAGTATTTT

d_call: -
j_call: TRBJ2-1
clone_size: few
v_call: TRBV10-3
cdr3_aa: CAISELDGVKREQFF
cdr3_nt: TGTGCCATCAGTGAGCTGGACGGAGTAAAGCGTGAGCAGTTCTTC

d_call: -
j_call: TRBJ2-3
clone_size: few
v_call: TRBV29-1
cdr3_aa: CSVGGRGTDTQYF
cdr3_nt: TGCAGCGTTGGCGGGCGGGGCACAGATACGCAGTATTTT

d_call: -
j_call: TRBJ2-1
clone_size: -
v_call: TRBV10-3
cdr3_aa: CAISLALNNEQFF
cdr3_nt: TGTGCCATCAGTCTAGCGCTGAACAATGAGCAGTTCTTC

d_call: -
j_call: TRBJ2-7
clone_size: -
v_call: TRBV9
cdr3_aa: CASSVGIGLAYEQYF
cdr3_nt: TGTGCCAGCAGCGTAGGGATAGGGCTAGCCTACGAGCAGTACTTC

d_call: -
j_call: TRBJ1-2
clone_size: -
v_call: TRBV12-3/TRBV12-4
cdr3_aa: CASSLGNYYGYTF
cdr3_nt: TGTGCCAGCAGTTTGGGCAATTACTATGGCTACACCTTC

d_call: -
j_call: TRBJ2-5
clone_size: -
v_call: TRBV5-1
cdr3_aa: CASSLERRETQYF
cdr3_nt: TGCGCCAGCAGCTTGGAACGGAGGGAGACCCAGTACTTC

d_call: TRBD1
j_call: TRBJ1-1
clone_size: -
v_call: TRBV5-1
cdr3_aa: CASSFSGTGEAFF
cdr3_nt: TGCGCCAGCAGCTTCTCCGGGACAGGTGAAGCTTTCTTT

d_call: TRBD1
j_call: TRBJ1-5
clone_size: few
v_call: TRBV6-2/TRBV6-3
cdr3_aa: CASRGTGGRNQPQHF
cdr3_nt: TGTGCCAGCAGGGGGACAGGGGGCCGCAATCAGCCCCAGCATTTT

d_call: TRBD1
j_call: TRBJ2-7
clone_size: few
v_call: TRBV5-1
cdr3_aa: CASSSPGQIDEQYF
cdr3_nt: TGCGCCAGCAGCTCCCCGGGACAGATCGACGAGCAGTACTTC

d_call: -
j_call: TRBJ1-2
clone_size: -
v_call: TRBV7-9
cdr3_aa: CASSYSEEGYTF
cdr3_nt: TGTGCCAGCAGCTACTCCGAGGAGGGCTACACCTTC

d_call: TRBD2
j_call: TRBJ2-2
clone_size: -
v_call: TRBV5-1
cdr3_aa: CASSLSSGSLAGELFF
cdr3_nt: TGCGCCAGCAGCTTGTCTAGCGGGAGCTTAGCCGGGGAGCTGTTTTTT

d_call: -
j_call: TRBJ2-2
clone_size: few
v_call: TRBV5-1
cdr3_aa: CASSYGQPGELFF
cdr3_nt: TGCGCCAGCAGCTATGGCCAACCCGGGGAGCTGTTTTTT

d_call: TRBD1
j_call: TRBJ2-7
clone_size: many
v_call: TRBV29-1
cdr3_aa: CSVRTGIHEQYF
cdr3_nt: TGCAGCGTTCGGACAGGGATCCACGAGCAGTACTTC

d_call: TRBD2
j_call: TRBJ2-1
clone_size: -
v_call: TRBV5-4
cdr3_aa: CASSLSSTSGPYNEQFF
cdr3_nt: TGTGCCAGCAGCTTGTCTTCGACTAGCGGTCCCTACAATGAGCAGTTCTTC

d_call: TRBD1
j_call: TRBJ1-2
clone_size: -
v_call: TRBV12-3/TRBV12-4
cdr3_aa: CASTKDRGPGYTF
cdr3_nt: TGTGCCAGCACCAAGGACAGGGGGCCTGGCTACACCTTC

d_call: -
j_call: TRBJ2-5
clone_size: -
v_call: TRBV7-9
cdr3_aa: CASSLWQETQYF
cdr3_nt: TGTGCCAGCAGCTTGTGGCAAGAGACCCAGTACTTC

d_call: -
j_call: TRBJ2-5
clone_size: few
v_call: TRBV3-1
cdr3_aa: CASSQESRKETQYF
cdr3_nt: TGTGCCAGCAGCCAAGAAAGTCGGAAAGAGACCCAGTACTTC

d_call: TRBD2
j_call: TRBJ2-1
clone_size: -
v_call: TRBV24-1
cdr3_aa: CATSYSTSGPSSYNEQFF
cdr3_nt: TGTGCCACCAGTTACTCGACTAGCGGGCCAAGCTCCTACAATGAGCAGTTCTTC

d_call: -
j_call: TRBJ2-3
clone_size: -
v_call: TRBV28
cdr3_aa: CASRPPTDTQYF
cdr3_nt: TGTGCCAGCAGACCCCCCACAGATACGCAGTATTTT

d_call: -
j_call: TRBJ1-1
clone_size: -
v_call: TRBV6-1
cdr3_aa: CASSPPVGRNTEAFF
cdr3_nt: TGTGCCAGCAGTCCTCCAGTGGGGCGGAACACTGAAGCTTTCTTT

d_call: TRBD2
j_call: TRBJ2-1
clone_size: few
v_call: TRBV4-1
cdr3_aa: CASSQDLLAGSQFF
cdr3_nt: TGCGCCAGCAGCCAAGATCTCCTAGCGGGGTCTCAGTTCTTC

d_call: -
j_call: TRBJ2-2
clone_size: few
v_call: TRBV19
cdr3_aa: CASSIDTNTGELFF
cdr3_nt: TGTGCCAGTAGTATAGACACAAACACCGGGGAGCTGTTTTTT

d_call: -
j_call: TRBJ1-3
clone_size: -
v_call: TRBV18
cdr3_aa: CASSPSPPGAGNTIYF
cdr3_nt: TGTGCCAGCTCACCATCCCCCCCCGGAGCTGGAAACACCATATATTTT

d_call: TRBD1
j_call: TRBJ2-3
clone_size: -
v_call: TRBV4-3
cdr3_aa: CASSFDRGDTQYF
cdr3_nt: TGCGCCAGCAGCTTCGACAGGGGGGATACGCAGTATTTT

d_call: TRBD1
j_call: TRBJ1-2
clone_size: -
v_call: TRBV20-1
cdr3_aa: CSARVRTGGYGYTF
cdr3_nt: TGCAGTGCTAGGGTTAGGACAGGGGGCTATGGCTACACCTTC

d_call: -
j_call: TRBJ2-7
clone_size: -
v_call: TRBV3-1
cdr3_aa: CASSQEATANYEQYF
cdr3_nt: TGTGCCAGCAGCCAAGAAGCGACCGCTAACTACGAGCAGTACTTC

d_call: TRBD1
j_call: TRBJ2-3
clone_size: -
v_call: TRBV6-2/TRBV6-3
cdr3_aa: CATQLQDRGLDTQYF
cdr3_nt: TGTGCCACCCAGTTACAGGACAGGGGGCTGGATACGCAGTATTTT

d_call: -
j_call: TRBJ1-3
clone_size: -
v_call: TRBV2
cdr3_aa: CASSALRTDISGNTIYF
cdr3_nt: TGTGCCAGCAGTGCTTTAAGGACGGATATTTCTGGAAACACCATATATTTT

d_call: TRBD1
j_call: TRBJ2-7
clone_size: few
v_call: TRBV5-1
cdr3_aa: CASSLGQGSREQYF
cdr3_nt: TGCGCCAGCAGCCTGGGACAGGGCTCGCGCGAGCAGTACTTC

d_call: -
j_call: TRBJ2-7
clone_size: few
v_call: TRBV3-1
cdr3_aa: CASSQVGVLGEQYF
cdr3_nt: TGTGCCAGCAGCCAAGTAGGAGTCTTAGGCGAGCAGTACTTC